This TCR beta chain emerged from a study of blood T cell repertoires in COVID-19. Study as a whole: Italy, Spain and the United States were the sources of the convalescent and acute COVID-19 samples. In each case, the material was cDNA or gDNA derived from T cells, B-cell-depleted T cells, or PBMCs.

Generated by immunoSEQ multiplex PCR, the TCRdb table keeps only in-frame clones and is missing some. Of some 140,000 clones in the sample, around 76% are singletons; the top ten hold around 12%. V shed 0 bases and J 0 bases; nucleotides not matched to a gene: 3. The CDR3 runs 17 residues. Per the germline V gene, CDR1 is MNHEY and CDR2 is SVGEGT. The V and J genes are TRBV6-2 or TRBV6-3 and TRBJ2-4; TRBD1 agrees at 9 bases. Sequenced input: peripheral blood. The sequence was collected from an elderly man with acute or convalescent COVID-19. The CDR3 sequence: CASSYSGQGPAKNIQYF. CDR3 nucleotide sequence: TGTGCCAGCAGTTACTCGGGACAGGGACCAGCCAAAAACATTCAGTACTTC.